This T cell receptor beta chain was obtained from a study of CD8 T cells in Susac syndrome. CDR3 length: 14 amino acids. Germline CDR1 reads GTSNPN; CDR2 reads SVGIG (reference sequence). Unmatched junction bases numbered 5, after V lost 3 bases and J lost 7 bases. After extraction with the RNeasy kit, roughly 0.5 to 1 ug of the RNA was reverse transcribed using random hexamers. One entry per CDR3 protein results from TCRdb running MiXCR on the immunoSEQ multiplex PCR reads. The sample gives 180,000 or so distinct CDR3 sequences, approximately 95% of which show up once; around 0.093% is in the top ten.

The rearrangement joins TRBV30 to TRBJ2-1, with 11 nucleotides matching TRBD2. Sequencing was performed on CD4+ T cells from PBMCs. This clonotype was obtained from a human donor with multiple sclerosis. This chain's CDR3 is CAWRSASGGNEQFF. CDR3 in DNA: TGTGCCTGGAGATCGGCTAGCGGGGGGAATGAGCAGTTCTTC.